The rows below give T cell receptor beta chains drawn from one sample of a study of beta chain features in type 1 diabetes. TCRdb's table, derived via immunoSEQ multiplex PCR, lists solely in-frame clones and lacks some. This sample carries about 370,000 clones, about 10% of them seen once, and the ten largest clones take about 0.6%. The specimen was central memory CD4+ T cells from blood. These TCRs come from a man aged 25 to 40 with type 1 diabetes. Both conserved end residues are part of each CDR3. The order of the fields is V gene, CDR3 length, D gene, clone size, J gene, CDR3 DNA, CDR3 protein. D genes are given only for firm matches. Some rows have no size entry. The others give once, few or many, or a class for an expanded clone.

TRBV11-2	12	NA	NA	TRBJ1-1	TGTGCCAGCAGCCTTGTGGGTACTGAAGCTTTCTTT	CASSLVGTEAFF
TRBV6-6	16	NA	NA	TRBJ2-7	TGTGCCAGCAGTTACTCTCCAGTGGGAAGCTCCTACGAGCAGTACTTC	CASSYSPVGSSYEQYF
TRBV14	13	NA	many	TRBJ2-6	TGTGCCAGCAGCGTGCTTTCGGCCAACGTCCTGACTTTC	CASSVLSANVLTF
TRBV5-1	12	NA	few	TRBJ2-1	TGCGCCAGCAGCCCGGACTACGGTGAGCAGTTCTTC	CASSPDYGEQFF
TRBV10-3	14	NA	few	TRBJ2-2	TGTGCCATCAGTCCTACGGGGTTAGCCGGGGAGCTGTTTTTT	CAISPTGLAGELFF
TRBV10-3	13	TRBD1	few	TRBJ2-6	TGTGCCACCACAGGGGCAGGGGCCAACGTCCTGACTTTC	CATTGAGANVLTF
TRBV5-4	13	NA	NA	TRBJ2-5	TGTGCCAGCAGCCGAGGACAGCAAGAGACCCAGTACTTC	CASSRGQQETQYF
TRBV9	14	TRBD1	few	TRBJ1-2	TGTGCCAGCAGCGTAGAACAGGGGGCGACCGGCTACACCTTC	CASSVEQGATGYTF
TRBV4-2	13	NA	few	TRBJ2-7	TGTGCCAGCAGCTTGAAGGGGATTGACGAGCAGTACTTC	CASSLKGIDEQYF
TRBV5-1	13	NA	many	TRBJ2-2	TGCGCCAGCTCCCCGGGCGCCAGCGGGGAGCTGTTTTTT	CASSPGASGELFF
TRBV7-2	15	NA	NA	TRBJ2-7	TGTGCCAGCAGCGCCCCCGCAAGGGGGAGGTACGAGCAGTACTTC	CASSAPARGRYEQYF
TRBV7-2	12	NA	few	TRBJ2-7	TGTGCCAGCAGACGAGGTCCCTACGAGCAGTACTTC	CASRRGPYEQYF
TRBV7-8	16	TRBD1	NA	TRBJ2-4	TGTGCCAGCAGCAATGACAGGGTGGACTTCAAAAACATTCAGTACTTC	CASSNDRVDFKNIQYF
TRBV6-6	10	NA	many	TRBJ2-5	TGTGCCAGCAAGCAAGAGACCCAGTACTTC	CASKQETQYF
TRBV29-1	13	NA	few	TRBJ2-1	TGCAGCGTTGGGCAGGACTCCTACAATGAGCAGTTCTTC	CSVGQDSYNEQFF
TRBV5-1	15	TRBD1	NA	TRBJ2-7	TGCGCCAGCAGCACTAGTCTTGGGACAGGCCACGAGCAGTACTTC	CASSTSLGTGHEQYF